Sequencing of this TCR beta chain was carried out in a study of human T cells and chemical hapten exposure. Study-level information: The patients were mostly female; they had alopecia areata, totalis or universalis. General study results and limits: The number of TCRs over 1 in 1000 frequency stayed unchanged after DPC. Significantly greater numbers of large CDR3 similarity clusters came from expanded TCRs than from controls. Patch test score showed a positive correlation with PT1 expanded TCR counts.

V was trimmed by 3 bases and J by 8 bases, leaving 8 bases between them. CDR1 SGHDN and CDR2 FVKESK come from the germline V gene. The CDR3 runs to 12 residues. The time point: pre-sensitization, week 0. Treatment specified: therapeutic diphenylcyclopropenone sensitization with weekly scalp DPC. Points on this clonotype: Its specificity is unknown.

TCRdb re-analysed the RACE reads in MiXCR, keeping a single row per CDR3 protein. This table has approximately 38,000 distinct CDR3 sequences, roughly a tenth appearing once. This rearrangement joins TRBV14 to TRBJ2-1; no definite D call. This receptor was taken from a man aged 25-45 years with alopecia areata. Some clones in this sample may be carry-over from other donors' samples. The starting material was whole blood, obtained in connection with sensitization to the hapten diphenylcyclopropenone (DPC). CDR3: CASSHNTHEQFF. The CDR3 DNA reads TGTGCCAGCAGCCACAATACCCATGAGCAGTTCTTC.